These T cell receptor beta chains were read from a single sample in a study of OX40 agonist ivuxolimab in advanced cancers. Data came from immunoSEQ multiplex PCR; TCRdb stores just in-frame clones and leaves some out. The data show some 45,000 clones, around 84% seen once. This specimen was CD4+ or CD8+ T cells sorted from blood, taken in a trial of the OX40 agonist ivuxolimab. These receptor sequences come from an adult with an advanced solid tumor such as melanoma, head and neck, liver or kidney cancer. CDR3s include the opening cysteine and the closing phenylalanine or tryptophan. A D gene is named only where the DNA matches it firmly. A row's size may be missing; if present it is once, few, many or a size class.

CASSMAGGTDTQYF | TGTGCCAGCTCAATGGCGGGGGGCACAGATACGCAGTATTTT | TRBJ2-3 | TRBV9 | 14 | TRBD2 | NA
CASSLSTGELFF | TGTGCCAGCAGTCTAAGCACCGGGGAGCTGTTTTTT | TRBJ2-2 | TRBV28 | 12 | NA | NA
CASSQFVGPASGNTIYF | TGCGCCAGCAGCCAATTTGTAGGACCCGCCTCTGGAAACACCATATATTTT | TRBJ1-3 | TRBV4-3 | 17 | NA | NA
CASSIDGGRNQPQHF | TGTGCCAGTAGTATTGATGGCGGGAGGAATCAGCCCCAGCATTTT | TRBJ1-5 | TRBV19 | 15 | NA | few
CASSVGAAPYEQYF | TGTGCCAGCAGCGTAGGGGCAGCCCCCTACGAGCAGTACTTC | TRBJ2-7 | TRBV9 | 14 | NA | NA
CASSQDKGSPLHF | TGCGCCAGCAGCCAAGATAAGGGCTCACCCCTCCACTTT | TRBJ1-6 | TRBV4-3 | 13 | NA | few
CASSLGGGDLYEQYF | TGTGCCAGCAGCTTGGGGGGTGGGGATCTCTACGAGCAGTACTTC | TRBJ2-7 | TRBV7-9 | 15 | NA | few
CASSGSGAHYEQYF | TGTGCCAGCAGTGGCAGTGGGGCCCACTACGAGCAGTACTTC | TRBJ2-7 | TRBV6-1 | 14 | NA | NA
CASSVDGRARDTQYF | TGTGCCAGCAGCGTAGATGGCAGGGCTAGAGATACGCAGTATTTT | TRBJ2-3 | TRBV9 | 15 | NA | NA
CASSLDRGPYNEQFF | TGTGCCAGCAGTCTGGACAGGGGCCCCTACAATGAGCAGTTCTTC | TRBJ2-1 | TRBV7-3 | 15 | TRBD1 | once
CASIGNTEAFF | TGTGCCAGCATAGGGAACACTGAAGCTTTCTTT | TRBJ1-1 | TRBV2 | 11 | NA | NA
CASSPPELGGLLQFF | TGTGCCAGCAGTCCGCCCGAGCTTGGGGGGCTATTGCAGTTCTTC | TRBJ2-1 | TRBV7-2 | 15 | NA | NA
CASSSQPPNTGELFF | TGTGCCAGCAGCAGTCAACCCCCGAACACCGGGGAGCTGTTTTTT | TRBJ2-2 | TRBV9 | 15 | NA | NA
CAGRTGRNEQYF | TGTGCCGGTCGGACAGGGAGAAACGAGCAGTACTTC | TRBJ2-7 | TRBV6-6 | 12 | TRBD1 | NA
CAWRGGMDSGANVLTF | TGTGCCTGGAGAGGGGGAATGGACTCTGGGGCCAACGTCCTGACTTTC | TRBJ2-6 | TRBV30 | 16 | NA | once
CASSQGSGIEAFF | TGCGCCAGCAGCCAAGGTTCGGGGATCGAAGCTTTCTTT | TRBJ1-1 | TRBV4-1 | 13 | NA | NA
CASILSGAGYNEQFF | TGTGCCAGCATATTAAGCGGGGCCGGTTACAATGAGCAGTTCTTC | TRBJ2-1 | TRBV2 | 15 | TRBD2 | once
CASSVEAGWVNTEAFF | TGTGCCAGCAGCGTAGAGGCGGGCTGGGTGAACACTGAAGCTTTCTTT | TRBJ1-1 | TRBV9 | 16 | NA | NA
CASSQGTLFSGELFF | TGTGCCAGCAGCCAAGGGACGCTTTTTAGCGGGGAGCTGTTTTTT | TRBJ2-2 | TRBV7-6 | 15 | NA | NA
CASGQGAWETQYF | TGTGCCAGCGGACAGGGGGCATGGGAGACCCAGTACTTC | TRBJ2-5 | TRBV6-1 | 13 | TRBD1 | once
CASSLRIGTPLHF | TGTGCCAGCAGCTTGAGAATAGGTACACCCCTCCACTTT | TRBJ1-6 | TRBV7-8 | 13 | NA | NA
CASSPLATEAFF | TGTGCCAGCAGCCCCCTAGCCACTGAAGCTTTCTTT | TRBJ1-1 | TRBV28 | 12 | NA | few
CASSQGRYNEKLFF | TGCGCCAGCAGCCAAGGAAGATATAATGAAAAACTGTTTTTT | TRBJ1-4 | TRBV4-3 | 14 | NA | NA